What follows are 3 T cell receptor beta chains derived from one specimen sequenced in a study of cytomegalovirus exposure and HLA in healthy donors. Primers: 60 Vbeta forward and 13 Jbeta reverse. Data came from immunoSEQ multiplex PCR; TCRdb stores just in-frame clones and leaves some out. The repertoire includes tens of thousands of clones, 85% to 95% of them detected once, and approximately 2.6% sits in the top ten. Input material: PBMCs. These receptors were obtained from a woman aged 18-29 years in good health and CMV-seronegative.

This clone was seen only once. CDR3 nucleotide sequence: TGCGCCAGCAGCTTGTTAGGGACAGGGGGCAGGGAGACCCAGTACTTC. This translates into CASSLLGTGGRETQYF. The chain links TRBV5-1 to TRBJ2-5, with 12 bases that match TRBD1. Germline trimming cut 1 base from V and 5 bases from J; bases unmatched to any gene: 6. The CDR3 extends over 16 amino acids. CDR1 and CDR2 from the germline V gene are SGHRS and YFSETQ.

V is TRBV28 and J is TRBJ1-5, with 7 bases identical to TRBD1. After removal of 6 bases from V and 7 bases from J, the junction contained 12 bases not matched to a gene. The germline gives CDR1 MDHEN, CDR2 SYDVKM. This CDR3 comprises 15 residues. CDR3 DNA: TGTGCCAGCAGCCCGTCGACAGGGTCCCCCCAGCCCCAGCATTTT. Protein: CASSPSTGSPQPQHF.

CDR3 protein: CASSPSGQETQYF. Written as DNA, the CDR3 is TGTGCCAGCTCACCCAGCGGTCAAGAGACCCAGTACTTC. The chain has TRBV18 and TRBJ2-5; weak D call: TRBD2 (5 bases). The CDR3 has 13 amino acids. Trimming shortened V by 3 bases and J by 2 bases, and 7 bases separated the two germline ends. Germline V gives CDR1 KGHSH, CDR2 LQKENI. Supplemented by reference TRBV18 and TRBJ2-5, the full variable domain reads NAGVMQNPRHLVRRRGQEARLRCSPMKGHSHVYWYRQLPEEGLKFMVYLQKENIIDESGMPKERFSAEFPKEGPSILRIQQVVRGDSAAYFCASSPSGQETQYFGPGTRLLVL.